The clone carrying this T cell receptor beta chain occurred many times. Its antigen is unknown. This sample's time point: technical triplicate 3. The sorted libraries were made from under 1.2 million CD4+ or CD8+ T cells. 5'RACE employing 10-nucleotide random UMIs yielded the cDNA. Every sequencing run drew on 15-18 subjects and yielded over 200 million TCR-beta sequences. TCRdb analysed the 5' RACE reads with MiXCR anew, one entry per CDR3 protein. This sample yields about 30,000 distinct CDR3 sequences, of which about 17% are seen a single time; around 5.2% belongs to the top ten. CDR1 ENHRY and CDR2 SYGVKD come from the germline V gene. Trimming left V 3 bases short and J 4 bases short, with 14 bases between. The CDR3 totals 15 residues. The sample is drawn from a study of neurological immune-mediated disorders. Study-level points and caveats: In HTLV-1-associated myelopathy, TCR clonal expansion was greatest, and in multiple sclerosis it was least, below healthy controls.

Input material: CD4+ T cells from blood. This chain joins TRBV10-3 and TRBJ2-3, with D maybe TRBD2 (7 bases). The source of this sequence is a female donor with HTLV-1-associated myelopathy (HAM/TSP). The CDR3 DNA follows: TGTGCCATCAGTGAAGGGGGAGCGGGATCAGATACGCAGTATTTT. Translated, it gives CAISEGGAGSDTQYF.